This T cell receptor beta chain was retrieved from a study of blood T cell repertoires in COVID-19. There are 15 residues in the CDR3. Trimming pared 4 bases from V and 4 bases from J, leaving 14 bases between. Germline V lookup: CDR1 SGHNT, CDR2 YYREEE (reference sequence). Data came from immunoSEQ multiplex PCR; TCRdb stores just in-frame clones and leaves some out. There are 100,000 or so clones in the sample; roughly 80% occur only once, and roughly 15% lies in the top ten. This chain connects TRBV5-4 to TRBJ2-2, with D tentatively TRBD2 (6 bases). Sequencing was done on a sample of peripheral blood. This clonotype was sampled from a woman of 80 years or more with acute or convalescent COVID-19. The CDR3 nucleotides are TGTGCCAGCAGCCCTCGGGGGATCGGCACCGGGGAGCTGTTTTTT. It translates to CASSPRGIGTGELFF.